The T cell receptor beta chain under discussion was sequenced for a study of T cell clusters in autoimmune cytopenias. Points on this clonotype: What it recognizes is unknown.

General study findings and limits: TRB repertoire shifts in secondary cytopenia and chronic lymphocytic leukemia mostly reflected lymphoma, not autoimmunity. Exclusive TRB clusters were about 3-fold more numerous in healthy donors than in active autoimmune hepatitis. No experiment has yet validated the function of the T cell clusters defined in silico. Clustering suggested that physiological T cell clusters were missing in primary autoimmune cytopenia patients.

Each sample's input was 250 ng genomic DNA, 35,000 to 40,000 genome equivalents. Multiplex touch-down PCR amplified TRB using TRB-A and TRB-B pools in one tube. Each CDR3 protein gets one entry in TCRdb, which reprocessed the multiplex PCR reads and gives no DNA. The listing records roughly 840 distinct CDR3 sequences. CDR3 length: 14 amino acids. Germline CDR1 DFQATT, CDR2 SNEGSKA (reference sequence). Source material: peripheral blood. The V and J genes are TRBV20-1 and TRBJ2-3; TCRdb's assignment of TRBD1 cannot be checked, as there is no DNA. The TCR was taken from a human donor with an autoimmune cytopenia or autoimmune hepatitis (not recorded which). CDR3 region: CSARRGARTDTQYF.